This is a list of T cell receptor beta chains from one sample in a study of T-cell memory formation after mild COVID-19. MiXCR, run by TCRdb on the 5' RACE reads, gives a single entry per CDR3 protein. Of approximately 260,000 distinct CDR3 sequences listed, around 17% are singletons. The specimen sequenced was PBMCs or a T cell subset sorted from them (not recorded which). These receptors were taken from a man between 18 and 29 years old who had mild COVID-19 (a few samples of this study predate the infection). Cell type and time point are not known. Both conserved end residues are part of each CDR3. D genes are given only for firm matches. Expanded clones are given a class, and other clones once, few, many or no size at all.

TRBV12-3/TRBV12-4	.	.	TRBJ2-7	TGTGCCAGCAGTCCGGGCGTGTCCCTGCCCTACGAGCAGTACTTC	CASSPGVSLPYEQYF
TRBV15	.	TRBD1	TRBJ2-7	TGTGCCACCAGCAGAGGGGGGACAGCTCCCTACGAGCAGTACTTC	CATSRGGTAPYEQYF
TRBV4-3	few	TRBD1	TRBJ1-6	TGCGCCAGCAGCCAAGATGGGGACAGGGGGAATTCACCCCTCCACTTT	CASSQDGDRGNSPLHF
TRBV12-3/TRBV12-4	few	.	TRBJ1-1	TGTGCCAGCAACATGGGTCCCATGAACACTGAAGCTTTCTTT	CASNMGPMNTEAFF
TRBV20-1	few	TRBD1	TRBJ1-4	TGCAGTGCGGGGACAGCCACTAATGAAAAACTGTTTTTT	CSAGTATNEKLFF
TRBV25-1	.	.	TRBJ1-1	TGTGCCAGCAGTGCCCCGGAAGCTTTCTTT	CASSAPEAFF
TRBV4-1	few	TRBD1	TRBJ2-7	TGCGCCAGCAGCCCTCGACAGGGGGACTACGAGCAGTACTTC	CASSPRQGDYEQYF
TRBV4-2	many	TRBD1	TRBJ1-4	TGTGCCAGCAGCCAACAGGGGGGGACTAATGAAAAACTGTTTTTT	CASSQQGGTNEKLFF
TRBV20-1	.	.	TRBJ2-5	TGCAGTGCTCACGTCGTCGTGGAGACCCAGTACTTC	CSAHVVVETQYF
TRBV7-8	.	.	TRBJ2-3	TGTGCCAGCAGGCCAAGTGCGGGGATGATGGCAGATACGCAGTATTTT	CASRPSAGMMADTQYF
TRBV4-2	few	TRBD2	TRBJ2-5	TGTGCCAGCAGCCAAGGGGATTTTAGCGGGGGACAAGAGACCCAGTACTTC	CASSQGDFSGGQETQYF
TRBV7-9	.	.	TRBJ1-2	TGTGCCAGCAGCCCGCTAGCAGCAGAAGTTAACTATGGCTACACCTTC	CASSPLAAEVNYGYTF
TRBV12-3/TRBV12-4	few	.	TRBJ2-3	TGTGCCAGCAGCCCGGACAGTTTTAGCACAGATACGCAGTATTTT	CASSPDSFSTDTQYF
TRBV6-2/TRBV6-3	.	.	TRBJ2-2	TGTGCCAGCAACAGACAGGTGTTGATCACCGGGGAGCTGTTTTTT	CASNRQVLITGELFF
TRBV18	.	.	TRBJ1-4	TGTGCCAGCTCACCAGGGGTCGCTAATGAAAAACTGTTTTTT	CASSPGVANEKLFF
TRBV7-8	medium-sized	.	TRBJ1-2	TGTGCCAGCAGCCTCGGACAAGCCTGGGCTAACTATGGCTACACCTTC	CASSLGQAWANYGYTF
TRBV7-3	.	.	TRBJ1-1	TGTGCCAGCAGCGCGGGACAGAACACTGAAGCTTTCTTT	CASSAGQNTEAFF
TRBV28	few	.	TRBJ1-2	TGTGCCGGATCCCCCGGAGGCCTCGGCTACACCTTC	CAGSPGGLGYTF
TRBV4-1	few	TRBD2	TRBJ2-1	TGCGCCAGCAGCCAAGAAGGGACTAGCGGGTCCTACAATGAGCAGTTCTTC	CASSQEGTSGSYNEQFF
TRBV29-1	few	TRBD2	TRBJ2-5	TGCAGCGTTTGGAGCGGGGGGGGACAAGAGACCCAGTACTTC	CSVWSGGGQETQYF
TRBV6-2/TRBV6-3	many	TRBD2	TRBJ2-1	TGTGCCAGCGCGAAGTCCGGGGGGTCTGAGCAGTTCTTC	CASAKSGGSEQFF
TRBV7-9	.	TRBD1	TRBJ2-2	TGTGCCAGCAGCGGCAGGGGGTTGGCCGGGGAGCTGTTTTTT	CASSGRGLAGELFF
TRBV7-6	few	.	TRBJ2-1	TGTGCCAGCAGCCCACTGGCCAACAGACGGAACGGTGAGCAGTTCTTC	CASSPLANRRNGEQFF
TRBV19	once	.	TRBJ1-1	TGTGCCAGTAGTGGGGCCCTGAACACTGAAGCTTTCTTT	CASSGALNTEAFF
TRBV19	.	.	TRBJ1-2	TGTGCCAGTAGTATTGAAGGATTTGGAGGCTACACCTTC	CASSIEGFGGYTF
TRBV5-1	.	.	TRBJ2-1	TGCGCCAGCAGCTCCCCCCTAGGGACCGGGGGGCCTTTCGAGGAGCAGTTCTTC	CASSSPLGTGGPFEEQFF
TRBV6-2/TRBV6-3	.	.	TRBJ2-1	TGTGCCAGCAGTTACTCGGGGGGGCGCTACAATGAGCAGTTCTTC	CASSYSGGRYNEQFF
TRBV29-1	many	.	TRBJ2-2	TGCAGCGTTGAAGATCCATTTAACGGAGGGACAGTAAGCACCGGGGAGCTGTTTTTT	CSVEDPFNGGTVSTGELFF
TRBV27	few	.	TRBJ1-5	TGTGCCAGCAGTCACCTGAATCAGCCCCAGCATTTT	CASSHLNQPQHF
TRBV29-1	.	.	TRBJ2-5	TGCAGCGCCGGAATCAGTGGGGAGACCCAGTACTTC	CSAGISGETQYF
TRBV4-3	many	TRBD1	TRBJ2-1	TGCGCCAGCAGCCAAGAGGGACAGGGGTGGGATGAGCAGTTCTTC	CASSQEGQGWDEQFF
TRBV12-3/TRBV12-4	many	TRBD1	TRBJ2-3	TGTGCCAGCAGCCCGGGCCTCGGGACAGGGTTGTATTTT	CASSPGLGTGLYF
TRBV5-1	.	.	TRBJ1-1	TGCGCCAGCAGTTTTTGGGACGTCAACACTGAAGCTTTCTTT	CASSFWDVNTEAFF
TRBV29-1	few	TRBD1	TRBJ2-1	TGCAGCGCGAATCAGGGGGCCGGTTCCTACAATGAGCAGTTCTTC	CSANQGAGSYNEQFF
TRBV11-2	few	.	TRBJ2-2	TGTGCCAGCAGCTTAGTGCACCCAGCGAACACCGGGGAGCTGTTTTTT	CASSLVHPANTGELFF
TRBV9	few	.	TRBJ1-6	TGTGCCAGCAGCCCGAGGCCCGGGGCTAATTCACCCCTCCACTTT	CASSPRPGANSPLHF
TRBV7-2	.	.	TRBJ1-6	TGTGCCAGCAGCTTAGGCCCGAGGAATTCACCCCTCCACTTT	CASSLGPRNSPLHF
TRBV4-1	.	TRBD2	TRBJ2-1	TGCGCCAGCAGCTCACTAGCGGGGGTAAATGAGCAGTTCTTC	CASSSLAGVNEQFF